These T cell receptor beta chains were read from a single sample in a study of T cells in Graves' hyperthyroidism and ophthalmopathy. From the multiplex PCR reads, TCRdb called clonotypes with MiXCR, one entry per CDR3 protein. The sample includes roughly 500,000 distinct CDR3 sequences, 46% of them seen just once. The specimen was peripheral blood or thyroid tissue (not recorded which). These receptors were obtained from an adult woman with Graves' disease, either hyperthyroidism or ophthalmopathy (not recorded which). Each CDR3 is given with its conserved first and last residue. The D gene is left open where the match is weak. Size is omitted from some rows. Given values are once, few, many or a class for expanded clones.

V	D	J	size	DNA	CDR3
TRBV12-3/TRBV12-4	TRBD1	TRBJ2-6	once	TGTGCCAGCAGACGGACAGGAGCGGAAAACTCTGGGGCCAACGTCCTGACTTTC	CASRRTGAENSGANVLTF
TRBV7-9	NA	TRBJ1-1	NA	TGTGCCAGCAGCGTGTCCAGTGGGGGCAATGAAGCTTTCTTT	CASSVSSGGNEAFF
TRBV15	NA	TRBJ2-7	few	TGTGCCAGCAGACAGACTGGCAGCTACGAGCAGTACTTC	CASRQTGSYEQYF
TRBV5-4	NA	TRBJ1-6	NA	TGTGCCAGCAGCCACCCCATATCCCGTTCACCCCTCCACTTT	CASSHPISRSPLHF
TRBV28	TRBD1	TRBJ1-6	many	TGTGCCAGCAGTTCCCGACAGGGTGTATCACCCCTCCACTTT	CASSSRQGVSPLHF
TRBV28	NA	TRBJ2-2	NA	TGTGCCAGCAGGAGTCCCCAGGTGGGGGCCCACACCGGGGAGCTGTTTTTT	CASRSPQVGAHTGELFF
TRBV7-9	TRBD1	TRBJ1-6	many	TGTGCCAGCAGCTTAGATGGGACAGCTAATTCACCCCTCCACTTT	CASSLDGTANSPLHF
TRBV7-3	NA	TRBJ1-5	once	TGTGCCAGCAGCTTAGCGCGGGGTCCGGATCAGCCCCAGCATTTT	CASSLARGPDQPQHF
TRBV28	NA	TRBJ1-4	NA	TGTGCCAGCAGTTTAGTGGGACTCTTTAATGAAAAACTGTTTTTT	CASSLVGLFNEKLFF
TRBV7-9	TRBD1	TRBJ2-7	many	TGTGCCAGCAGCTGGACAGGTTACGACGAGCAGTACTTC	CASSWTGYDEQYF
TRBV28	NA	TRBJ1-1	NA	TGTGCCAGCAGTTTACCGGGGAGACTGAACACTGAAGCTTTCTTT	CASSLPGRLNTEAFF
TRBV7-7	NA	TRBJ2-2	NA	TGTGCTAGCGGCGAGGGTCCGGAGAGGGGCACCGGGGAGCTGTTTTTT	CASGEGPERGTGELFF
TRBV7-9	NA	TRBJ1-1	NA	TGTGCCAGCAGCTCATCTGGGGGACCTAATGAAGCTTTCTTT	CASSSSGGPNEAFF
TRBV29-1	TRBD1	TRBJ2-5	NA	TGCAGCGTTCGAGGGTCAGGGGGCCGTGAGACCCAGTACTTC	CSVRGSGGRETQYF
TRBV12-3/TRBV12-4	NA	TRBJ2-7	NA	TGTGCCAGCAGTTTAGCGCTGGCCTTGTCGCCCTACGAGCAGTACTTC	CASSLALALSPYEQYF
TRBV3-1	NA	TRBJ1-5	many	TGTGCCAGCAGCCAAGACAGGGTTCGCAATCAGCCCCAGCATTTT	CASSQDRVRNQPQHF
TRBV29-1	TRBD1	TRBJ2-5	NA	TGCAGCGCCCCCCCGACAGGGGGATACCAAGAGACCCAGTACTTC	CSAPPTGGYQETQYF
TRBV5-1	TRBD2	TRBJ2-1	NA	TGCGCCAGCAGCTTAGCGGGAGGTTTCTCCTACAATGAGCAGTTCTTC	CASSLAGGFSYNEQFF
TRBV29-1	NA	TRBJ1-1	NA	TGCAGCGCTGAGGGGACACTTAAGAACACTGAAGCTTTCTTT	CSAEGTLKNTEAFF
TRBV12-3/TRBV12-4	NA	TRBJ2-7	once	TGTGCCAGCAGCTCCTATTCTCACCGGGACGGCTACGAGCAGTACTTC	CASSSYSHRDGYEQYF
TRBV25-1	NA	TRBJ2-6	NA	TGTGCCAGCAGTGAATGGGGCGGGGCGGGTGGGGCCAACGTCCTGACTTTC	CASSEWGGAGGANVLTF
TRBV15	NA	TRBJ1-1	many	TGTGCCACCAGCAGAAAGGCGGAGCTCATGAAAGCTTTCTTT	CATSRKAELMKAFF
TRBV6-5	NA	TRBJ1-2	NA	TGTGCCAGCAGTTACTCTTACAGGATAGTGGGCGGCTACACCTTC	CASSYSYRIVGGYTF
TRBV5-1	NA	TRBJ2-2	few	TGCGCCAGCAGCTCTCCGGGACCGGTCGGGGAGCTGTTTTTT	CASSSPGPVGELFF
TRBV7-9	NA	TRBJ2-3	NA	TGTGCCAGCAGCTACGGAATAGATACGCAGTATTTT	CASSYGIDTQYF
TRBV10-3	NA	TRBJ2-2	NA	TGTGCCATCAGGGAAGGGACTTCGAACACCGGGGAGCTGTTTTTT	CAIREGTSNTGELFF
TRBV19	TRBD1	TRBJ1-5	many	TGTGCCAGTAGTACTTCACCGGGGACAGGACGTAATCAGCCCCAGCATTTT	CASSTSPGTGRNQPQHF
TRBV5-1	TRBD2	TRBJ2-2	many	TGCGCCAGCAGCCCGGGACTAGGAGGCACCGGGGAGCTGTTTTTT	CASSPGLGGTGELFF
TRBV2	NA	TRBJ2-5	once	TGTGCCAGCAGTGGGGAGGACGGACTACAAGAGACCCAGTACTTC	CASSGEDGLQETQYF
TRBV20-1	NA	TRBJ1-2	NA	TGCAGTGCTAGAGATCCGTGGGGCTATGGCTACGCCTTC	CSARDPWGYGYAF
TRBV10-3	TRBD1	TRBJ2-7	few	TGTGCCACCTCTAGACAGGGGGCGTTCTACGAGCAGTACTTC	CATSRQGAFYEQYF
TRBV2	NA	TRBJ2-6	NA	TGTGCCAGCGGAACTAGGACGGACACTGAAGCTTTC	CASGTRTDTEAF